The T cell receptor beta chain described here comes from a study of T cell changes during pregnancy in multiple sclerosis. This CDR3 spans 19 amino acids. V dropped 4 bases and J dropped 0; count of bases not matched to a gene: 13. Germline loops: CDR1 LNHDA, CDR2 SQIVND (reference sequence). Libraries were prepared by immunoSEQ multiplex PCR; TCRdb keeps only in-frame clonotypes and omits some of them. The sample has tens of thousands of clones; approximately 92% are singletons. This sequence originates from a female donor with multiple sclerosis, enrolled in a pregnancy study. Sequenced material: peripheral blood, taken before pregnancy. This chain connects TRBV19 to TRBJ1-5; 9 positions match TRBD1. The chain's CDR3 is CASSTIFWTGEFSNQPQHF. CDR3 coding DNA: TGTGCCAGTAGTACCATTTTTTGGACAGGGGAGTTTAGCAATCAGCCCCAGCATTTT.